The T cell receptor (beta chain) under discussion was sequenced for a study of CD8 T cells in ankylosing spondylitis. Broader study findings: Reported data indicate significant enrichment of disease-linked clones within matched ankylosing spondylitis synovial fluid. Made up of fewer than 10 highly homologous variants, a TCR beta motif appeared characteristic of ankylosing spondylitis blood. As for the disease-linked clones, they showed a CD8+ phenotype and occurred at relatively low frequencies in peripheral blood.

TCRdb re-called the 5' RACE reads through MiXCR, storing one row per CDR3 protein. The sample carries about 250,000 distinct CDR3 sequences, 30% to 40% recorded once. The germline gives CDR1 MNHEY, CDR2 SVGAGI. The CDR3 runs 15 residues. The V gene lost 2 bases and the J gene lost 0 bases, with 8 bases spanning the gap. Points on this clonotype: The target antigen is unknown.

This receptor was taken from a male donor with ankylosing spondylitis or in good health (not recorded which). Sequencing was done on a sample of blood, either unsorted or a sorted T cell fraction (not recorded which). This chain connects TRBV6-5 to TRBJ1-5; maybe TRBD1 (5 bases). CDR3 nucleotides: TGTGCCAGCAGTTACGTAGGGGCTAGCAATCAGCCCCAGCATTTT. Its translation is CASSYVGASNQPQHF.